The present T cell receptor (beta chain) was sequenced within a study of T cells after yellow fever vaccination. Looking at the study overall: Fractions with few cells were prepared using SMART-Seq v4 Ultra Low Input.

In making TCR cDNA, 5'RACE template switching added a universal primer site and UMIs to it. MiXCR, run by TCRdb on the 5' RACE reads, gives a single entry per CDR3 protein. The sample holds around 320,000 distinct CDR3 sequences; 8.7% are singletons and the top ten take about 3.5%. With respect to this clonotype: Its specificity is unknown.

Study results and limitations: Some clonotypes, a small share, were shared between CD4 and CD8 compartments.

Germline V CDR1 and CDR2: SGHRS, YFSETQ. The CDR3 is 17 residues long. Trimming took 5 bases from V and 0 from J; bases not matched to a gene: 11. J is TRBJ2-1 and V is TRBV5-1; 7 bases are shared with TRBD2. The clonotype was recovered from a man between 18 and 35 years old who received the YFV17D yellow fever vaccine. The sequencing here drew on CD4+ T cells sorted from PBMCs, taken 5 days after the yellow fever booster vaccination. In nucleotides, the CDR3 is TGCGCCAGCAGATCCAGCGGGGACCTGCTCTCCTACAATGAGCAGTTCTTC. Amino acid sequence: CASRSSGDLLSYNEQFF. Variable domain in full (rest from reference TRBV5-1 and TRBJ2-1): KAGVTQTPRYLIKTRGQQVTLSCSPISGHRSVSWYQQTPGQGLQFLFEYFSETQRNKGNFPGRFSGRQFSNSRSEMNVSTLELGDSALYLCASRSSGDLLSYNEQFFGPGTRLTVL.